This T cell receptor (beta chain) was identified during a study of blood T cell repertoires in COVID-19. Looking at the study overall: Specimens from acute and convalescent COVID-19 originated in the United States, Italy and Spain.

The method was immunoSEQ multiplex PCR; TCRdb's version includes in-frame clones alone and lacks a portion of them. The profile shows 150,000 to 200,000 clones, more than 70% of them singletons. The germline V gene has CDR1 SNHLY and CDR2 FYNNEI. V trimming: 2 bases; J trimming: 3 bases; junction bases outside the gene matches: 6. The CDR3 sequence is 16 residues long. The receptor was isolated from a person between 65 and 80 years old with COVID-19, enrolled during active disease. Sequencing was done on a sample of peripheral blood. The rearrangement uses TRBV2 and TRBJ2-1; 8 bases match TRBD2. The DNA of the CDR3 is TGTGCCAGCAGTGAAAGACCGGGGGGGATCTACAATGAGCAGTTCTTC. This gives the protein CASSERPGGIYNEQFF.